The TCR beta chain under discussion was sequenced for a study of Graves' ophthalmopathy and Graves' hyperthyroidism. Germline V lookup: CDR1 LGHNT, CDR2 FRNRAP. The germline V and J ends were trimmed by 1 base and 2 bases, with 8 bases remaining between them. The CDR3 consists of 14 residues. RNA transcripts provided the template for amplifying TCR beta CDR3 regions. RT-PCR with HTBI primers came first, then second-round multiplex PCR. TCRdb reprocessed the multiplex PCR reads with MiXCR, giving one entry per CDR3 protein. The sample holds around 1.1 million distinct CDR3 sequences, about 36% seen once.

This rearrangement joins TRBV12-5 to TRBJ1-1; no firm D call. The TCR comes from an adult man with Graves' hyperthyroidism. Sample: peripheral blood or thyroid tissue (not recorded which). CDR3 residues: CASGLDSSNTEAFF. The CDR3 bases are TGTGCTAGTGGTTTGGACAGTTCTAACACTGAAGCTTTCTTT.